Listed below are T cell receptor beta chains from one sample, sequenced in a study of T cells in Graves' hyperthyroidism and ophthalmopathy. A single record per CDR3 protein comes from TCRdb applying MiXCR to the multiplex PCR reads. The sample holds around 200,000 distinct CDR3 sequences, approximately 17% seen once. Source material: blood. The source is a woman aged 45-65 years with Graves' hyperthyroidism. Both conserved end residues are part of each CDR3. Each record gives: J gene, V gene, D gene, clone size, CDR3 protein, CDR3 DNA. D genes are given only for firm matches. Not all rows give a size; the values are once, few, many and, for expanded clones, a class.

>TRBJ1-4|TRBV19|-|few
CASRETAAREKLFF
TGTGCCAGTAGAGAGACAGCTGCTCGAGAAAAACTGTTTTTT
>TRBJ2-1|TRBV20-1|TRBD2|many
CSARDPGTSGVSLLSYNEQFF
TGCAGTGCTAGAGACCCAGGGACTAGCGGGGTTTCTTTGCTCTCCTACAATGAGCAGTTCTTC
>TRBJ1-2|TRBV10-2|-|many
CASSDSVYYGYTF
TGCGCCAGCAGCGATTCAGTCTACTATGGCTACACCTTC
>TRBJ1-2|TRBV6-1|-|many
CASTPSGTNNGYTF
TGTGCCAGCACCCCGTCCGGGACAAATAATGGCTACACCTTC
>TRBJ1-5|TRBV7-2|-|many
CASSLDSARNQPQHF
TGTGCCAGCAGCTTAGACTCAGCCCGCAATCAGCCCCAGCATTTT
>TRBJ1-1|TRBV9|-|few
CASSVGIHGGDTEAFF
TGTGCCAGCAGCGTAGGAATCCACGGGGGTGACACTGAAGCTTTCTTT
>TRBJ2-4|TRBV28|TRBD1|many
CASTQGGTGENIQYF
TGTGCCAGCACCCAAGGTGGGACAGGGGAGAACATTCAGTACTTC
>TRBJ2-2|TRBV9|-|many
CASSVGSSGELFF
TGTGCCAGCAGCGTAGGGTCATCCGGGGAGCTGTTTTTT
>TRBJ2-4|TRBV11-2|TRBD1|many
CASRLTGANIQYF
TGTGCCAGCAGGTTGACAGGGGCAAACATTCAGTACTTC
>TRBJ2-1|TRBV14|-|many
CASSQGRFRGEYNEQFF
TGTGCCAGCAGCCAAGGTCGGTTCCGCGGGGAATACAATGAGCAGTTCTTC
>TRBJ2-3|TRBV5-1|-|-
CASSSEGVGTDTQYF
TGCGCCAGCAGCTCCGAGGGGGTGGGAACAGATACGCAGTATTTT
>TRBJ2-2|TRBV11-2|-|many
CASSLGQGPLTGELFF
TGTGCCAGCAGCTTAGGGCAGGGTCCCTTAACCGGGGAGCTGTTTTTT
>TRBJ2-1|TRBV9|-|many
CASSVATGPGNEQFF
TGTGCCAGCAGCGTAGCTACGGGACCTGGCAATGAGCAGTTCTTC
>TRBJ1-6|TRBV6-2/TRBV6-3|-|-
CASSSAIGNSPLHF
TGTGCCAGCAGTTCCGCCATAGGTAATTCACCCCTCCACTTT
>TRBJ1-5|TRBV19|-|few
CASSIIGSERQPQHF
TGTGCCAGTAGTATAATCGGGTCAGAGCGGCAGCCCCAGCATTTT
>TRBJ1-1|TRBV11-2|-|many
CASSFGGGAGRTEAFF
TGTGCCAGCAGCTTCGGGGGGGGCGCGGGAAGGACTGAAGCTTTCTTT
>TRBJ1-6|TRBV6-1|TRBD1|few
CASATGPSSYNSPLHF
TGTGCCAGCGCGACAGGGCCCAGCTCCTATAATTCACCCCTCCACTTT
>TRBJ2-1|TRBV13|-|many
CASSLVTEVSYNEQFF
TGTGCCAGCAGCTTAGTCACAGAAGTTTCCTACAATGAGCAGTTCTTC
>TRBJ2-7|TRBV2|-|many
CASTEGGEQYF
TGTGCCAGCACCGAGGGTGGCGAGCAGTACTTC
>TRBJ2-2|TRBV6-5|-|many
CASSYKGTGELFF
TGTGCCAGCAGTTACAAGGGGACCGGGGAGCTGTTTTTT
>TRBJ2-7|TRBV7-9|-|-
CASSLRFGQLRMADEQYF
TGTGCCAGCAGCTTGAGATTCGGTCAATTAAGGATGGCCGACGAGCAGTACTTC
>TRBJ2-4|TRBV20-1|-|many
CSAKGQGPGAKNIQYF
TGCAGTGCTAAGGGTCAGGGGCCTGGGGCCAAAAACATTCAGTACTTC
>TRBJ2-1|TRBV18|-|many
CASSRLWGADNEQFF
TGTGCCAGCTCTCGTCTTTGGGGGGCGGACAATGAGCAGTTCTTC
>TRBJ2-1|TRBV24-1|-|-
CATSDAGKLSGPNEQFF
TGTGCCACCAGTGATGCTGGTAAGCTCAGCGGACCCAATGAGCAGTTCTTC
>TRBJ2-5|TRBV7-3|-|many
CASSPSPGSPEAQYF
TGTGCCAGCAGCCCCTCCCCGGGCTCGCCCGAGGCCCAGTACTTC
>TRBJ1-2|TRBV7-2|TRBD1|many
CASAGEQGAFPHGYTF
TGTGCCAGCGCTGGGGAGCAGGGGGCTTTCCCTCACGGCTACACCTTC
>TRBJ1-1|TRBV7-9|-|many
CASSSPALTEVNTEAFF
TGTGCCAGCAGCTCCCCGGCACTGACGGAGGTGAACACTGAAGCTTTCTTT
>TRBJ2-1|TRBV20-1|-|few
CSSRLTVYNEQFF
TGCAGTTCTCGACTGACTGTGTACAATGAGCAGTTCTTC
>TRBJ1-2|TRBV27|-|many
CASSRGLLYGYTF
TGTGCCAGCAGCCGGGGACTTTTGTATGGCTACACCTTC
>TRBJ1-5|TRBV19|TRBD1|few
CASTLMGQGAYKPQHF
TGTGCCAGTACCCTTATGGGACAGGGGGCATATAAGCCCCAGCATTTT
>TRBJ1-2|TRBV4-1|-|-
CASSHGTPNNYGYTF
TGCGCCAGCAGCCACGGGACGCCGAATAACTATGGCTACACCTTC
>TRBJ2-2|TRBV9|-|many
CASRGVAGELFF
TGTGCCAGCAGGGGGGTCGCCGGGGAGCTGTTTTTT
>TRBJ1-1|TRBV5-1|-|many
CASSLERPNSASFGGAFF
TGCGCCAGCAGCTTGGAACGTCCGAACAGTGCTAGCTTTGGGGGAGCTTTCTTT
>TRBJ1-5|TRBV27|TRBD1|many
CASSPRQGALQPQHF
TGTGCCAGCAGTCCCCGGCAGGGGGCTTTACAGCCCCAGCATTTT
>TRBJ2-1|TRBV2|-|-
CASSSELYNEQFF
TGTGCCAGCAGTTCCGAACTATACAATGAGCAGTTCTTC
>TRBJ2-2|TRBV29-1|-|many
CSVPARATTGELFF
TGCAGCGTTCCTGCTAGGGCGACCACCGGGGAGCTGTTTTTT
>TRBJ1-2|TRBV27|-|many
CASSHRKGANYGYTF
TGTGCCAGCAGTCACCGGAAAGGGGCGAACTATGGCTACACCTTC
>TRBJ1-2|TRBV9|-|many
CASSFPAGAYGYTF
TGTGCCAGCAGCTTCCCGGCAGGGGCCTATGGCTACACCTTC
>TRBJ2-5|TRBV10-3|-|many
CAISESYADQETQYF
TGTGCCATCAGTGAGTCTTATGCCGACCAAGAGACCCAGTACTTC
>TRBJ2-1|TRBV6-1|TRBD2|many
CASSNRLARNEQFF
TGTGCCAGCAGTAACCGACTAGCTCGGAATGAGCAGTTCTTC
>TRBJ1-4|TRBV6-2/TRBV6-3|-|many
CASNGATNEKLFF
TGTGCCAGCAACGGGGCAACTAATGAAAAACTGTTTTTT
>TRBJ2-5|TRBV3-1|-|many
CASSPEGGMRGETQYF
TGTGCCAGCAGCCCTGAGGGGGGCATGAGGGGAGAGACCCAGTACTTC
>TRBJ2-2|TRBV3-1|-|-
CASSQERPPADTGELFF
TGTGCCAGCAGCCAAGAACGGCCTCCGGCGGACACCGGGGAGCTGTTTTTT
>TRBJ2-1|TRBV6-1|-|many
CASSYSLDEQFF
TGTGCCAGCAGTTACTCTTTAGATGAGCAGTTCTTC
>TRBJ2-2|TRBV11-2|TRBD1|-
CASSLRSRGRRGAPGELFF
TGTGCCAGCAGCCTAAGGAGCAGGGGGCGCAGAGGGGCACCCGGGGAGCTGTTTTTT
>TRBJ2-3|TRBV7-2|TRBD2|-
CASSLVAGGGDTQYF
TGTGCCAGCAGCTTAGTAGCGGGGGGGGGCGATACGCAGTATTTT
>TRBJ1-2|TRBV7-9|-|many
CASTPGGQANYGYTF
TGTGCCAGCACCCCGGGGGGGCAAGCTAACTATGGCTACACCTTC
>TRBJ2-1|TRBV29-1|TRBD2|many
CSVEGRGESHEQFF
TGCAGCGTTGAGGGGCGGGGGGAGAGCCATGAGCAGTTCTTC
>TRBJ1-2|TRBV28|-|many
CASSLGPPEDYGYTF
TGTGCCAGCAGTTTGGGTCCCCCCGAGGACTATGGCTACACCTTC